The clone carrying this TCR beta chain was observed a few times. Its target is unknown. These data belong to a study of T-cell memory formation after mild COVID-19. Study findings and constraints: There was a balanced CD4/CD8 profile in clones contracting day 15 to 85, and later expanders leaned CD4+.

TCRdb re-called the 5' RACE reads with MiXCR, one entry per CDR3 protein. The sample lists about 240,000 distinct CDR3 sequences, around a tenth seen once, with roughly 21% in the top ten. This CDR3 comprises 16 residues. V shed 6 bases, J shed 0 bases, and the junction held 8 bases outside the gene matches. Germline assignment: CDR1 SGHVS and CDR2 FNYEAQ. V gene TRBV7-6 combines with J gene TRBJ2-1; 7 bases line up with TRBD1. Sequenced material: PBMCs or a T cell subset sorted from them (not recorded which). The source is a man between 18 and 35 years old who had mild COVID-19 (a few samples of this study predate the infection). Cell type and time point are not known. The CDR3 is CASSPYRDSSYNEQFF. The DNA for the CDR3 is TGTGCCAGCAGTCCCTACAGGGACAGCTCCTACAATGAGCAGTTCTTC.